The T cell receptor (beta chain) described here comes from a study of T cells after yellow fever vaccination. TCRdb analysed the 5' RACE reads with MiXCR anew, one entry per CDR3 protein. The sample yields some 240,000 distinct CDR3 sequences, 3.2% seen once. Many counts were recorded for this clonotype. This likely comes from a read error, as the CDR3 has no conserved phenylalanine or tryptophan at its end. Because the CDR3's place on the DNA is in doubt, the DNA is left out and the CDR3 is given as listed by TCRdb. The CDR3 totals 12 residues, both ends included. Per germline, CDR1 SGHAT and CDR2 FQNNGV.

This sample comprised CD4+ T cells sorted from PBMCs, obtained 10 days after the yellow fever booster vaccination. This sequence joins TRBV11-2 and TRBJ2-3; the D call in the table, TRBD1, was not verified against the DNA. The sequence was obtained from a man younger than 35 who received the YFV17D yellow fever vaccine. The CDR3 is CASSLGWGAVGI.